The next 10 T cell receptor beta chains were all read from a single sample in a study of blood T cell repertoires in COVID-19. Profiling relied on immunoSEQ multiplex PCR, and the TCRdb table lists in-frame clones only, not all of them. In the table there are around 160,000 clones, over 75% of which are singletons. Sequenced material: PBMCs or T cells enriched from blood (not recorded which). These receptors all stem from a man over 45 who had recovered from COVID-19.

The chain couples TRBV6-5 to TRBJ1-6; 9 bases are a match to TRBD1. Per germline, CDR1 MNHEY and CDR2 SVGAGI. J was trimmed by 6 bases and V by 6 bases; bases with no gene match: 3. The CDR3 covers 14 residues. DNA for the CDR3: TGTGCCAGCAGACGGGACAGGGCTAATTCACCCCTCCACTTT. As protein: CASRRDRANSPLHF.

The table lists this clone with a few counts. This chain uses TRBV7-3 with TRBJ2-2; 11 bases align to TRBD2. The V gene's germline CDR1 is SGHTA and CDR2 FQGTGA. The CDR3 has 17 residues. The J segment lost 2 bases and the V segment lost 5 bases, leaving 7 bases of the junction unmatched. CDR3 in amino acids: CASSTPRLAGNTGELFF. CDR3 nucleotides: TGTGCCAGCAGCACACCCCGACTAGCGGGAAACACCGGGGAGCTGTTTTTT.

This clone was detected a few times. V usage is TRBV5-1 and J usage is TRBJ2-1, with 8 bases lining up with TRBD2. Looked up from germline, CDR1 is SGHRS and CDR2 is YFSETQ. The ends lost 8 bases at V and 4 bases at J; junction bases unmatched: 8. The CDR3 is 14 residues long. The CDR3 protein is CASGVERGYNEQFF. DNA of the CDR3: TGCGCCAGTGGGGTTGAGCGGGGGTACAATGAGCAGTTCTTC.

V is TRBV9 and J is TRBJ1-1, with 7 nucleotides matching TRBD1. Losses at the gene ends were 3 bases for V and 1 base for J; bases not matched to a gene: 12. The germline V gene has CDR1 SGDLS and CDR2 YYNGEE. The CDR3 extends over 17 amino acids. Written as DNA, the CDR3 is TGTGCCAGCAGCGAGGAAGACAGGGTAAGGACGAACACTGAAGCTTTCTTT. It yields the protein CASSEEDRVRTNTEAFF.

The chain employs TRBV25-1 and TRBJ2-3; D remains unclear. The CDR3 covers 11 residues. V was clipped by 6 bases and J by 7 bases, with 8 bases between them. Germline lookup yields CDR1 MGHDK and CDR2 SYGVNS. The CDR3 DNA is TGTGCCAGCAGAAACTCCTATACGCAGTATTTT. This encodes CASRNSYTQYF.

This clone turned up a few times. The chain combines TRBV5-4 with TRBJ2-1, with 13 bases fitting TRBD2. CDR1 is SGHNT and CDR2 is YYREEE in the germline V gene (reference sequence). J was trimmed by 1 base and V by 7 bases; bases with no gene match: 2. The CDR3 runs to 15 residues. The DNA for the CDR3 is TGTGCCAGCTCGACTAGCGGGAGGTCCTACAATGAGCAGTTCTTC. It translates to CASSTSGRSYNEQFF.

The chain is built from TRBV4-2 and TRBJ2-3; no clear D gene. V lost 0 bases and J lost 5, with 9 bases in between. The CDR3 runs to 14 residues. Germline lookup yields CDR1 LGHNA and CDR2 YNFKEQ. CDR3 residues: CASSQDGSRDTQYF. The CDR3 DNA reads as TGTGCCAGCAGCCAAGATGGTAGTAGAGATACGCAGTATTTT.

This chain connects TRBV11-2 to TRBJ2-7; 8 bases are a match to TRBD1. This CDR3 region has 13 residues. V lost 10 bases and J lost 9; bases outside the gene matches: 14. Germline V gene data show CDR1 as SGHAT and CDR2 as FQNNGV. CDR3 loop: CATTGQGRTGQYF. In DNA form, the CDR3 reads TGTGCCACCACAGGACAGGGAAGGACGGGGCAGTACTTC.

This chain connects TRBV5-4 to TRBJ2-2, with D possibly matching TRBD1 (5 bases). The CDR3 spans 17 residues. Trimming removed 2 bases at V and 0 bases at J, with 14 bases between. Per the germline V gene, CDR1 is SGHNT and CDR2 is YYREEE (reference sequence). CDR3 nucleotides: TGTGCCAGCAGCTTCGGCACTCAGGGCGCGAACACCGGGGAGCTGTTTTTT. It codes for CASSFGTQGANTGELFF.

V usage is TRBV28 and J usage is TRBJ1-5; 12 positions agree with TRBD1. This CDR3 is 15 amino acids long. Germline loops: CDR1 MDHEN, CDR2 SYDVKM. V gave up 5 bases and J gave up 5 bases; unmatched junction bases: 4. This CDR3 is CASSRDRGLYQPQHF. The CDR3 DNA sequence: TGTGCCAGCAGTAGGGACAGGGGGCTTTATCAGCCCCAGCATTTT.